The rows below give T cell receptor beta chains drawn from one sample of a study of T cell repertoires in cytomegalovirus infection. No antigen has been assigned to these receptors. TCRdb reanalysed the reads using MiXCR and keeps one entry per CDR3 protein. The repertoire includes hundreds of thousands of distinct CDR3 sequences, 30% to 40% of them detected once, and over 15% sits in the top ten. The specimen comprised cultured PBMCs, sampled from culture after CMV antigen stimulation. The receptors come from a human donor in good health (CMV status not recorded). Some clones in this sample may be carry-over from other donors' samples. CDR3s include the opening cysteine and the closing phenylalanine or tryptophan. D genes are given only for firm matches. Rows may omit the clone size; those that give it use once, few, many or a size class.

NA,NA,TRBJ2-7,TRBV20-1,CSAQRSYEQYF,TGCAGTGCCCAGCGCTCCTACGAGCAGTACTTC
NA,NA,TRBJ2-3,TRBV28,CASSSPPGLTATDTQYF,TGTGCCAGCAGCTCCCCTCCCGGCTTGACCGCCACAGATACGCAGTATTTT
NA,NA,TRBJ1-1,TRBV12-3/TRBV12-4,CASTQEQVTEAFF,TGTGCCAGCACCCAGGAGCAGGTCACTGAAGCTTTCTTT
NA,NA,TRBJ1-2,TRBV20-1,CSVTLHRASDGYTF,TGCAGTGTCACACTCCATAGGGCGTCTGATGGCTACACCTTC
NA,few,TRBJ1-1,TRBV7-2,CASSSGQHTGEAFF,TGTGCCAGCAGCTCCGGACAGCACACGGGTGAAGCTTTCTTT
TRBD2,NA,TRBJ2-1,TRBV20-1,CSASDHTSGGYNEQFF,TGCAGTGCTAGTGACCATACTAGCGGGGGATACAATGAGCAGTTCTTC
NA,NA,TRBJ1-3,TRBV6-6,CASSASQGRNTIYF,TGTGCCAGCAGTGCTTCACAGGGCAGAAACACCATATATTTT
NA,NA,TRBJ2-1,TRBV6-1,CASSEKASPLNEQFF,TGTGCCAGCAGTGAAAAAGCTAGCCCCCTCAATGAGCAGTTCTTC
NA,NA,TRBJ1-5,TRBV11-2,CASSLGLPDQPQHF,TGTGCCAGCAGCTTAGGACTCCCCGATCAGCCCCAGCATTTT
NA,NA,TRBJ1-2,TRBV7-2,CASSPFWSGYGYTF,TGTGCCAGCAGCCCATTCTGGTCGGGGTATGGCTACACCTTC
NA,few,TRBJ1-1,TRBV5-1,CASSLGIGNTEAFF,TGCGCCAGCAGCTTGGGTATTGGGAACACTGAAGCTTTCTTT
NA,NA,TRBJ2-7,TRBV10-3,CAIRSTTEQYF,TGTGCCATCAGATCAACTACGGAGCAGTACTTC
TRBD1,few,TRBJ2-4,TRBV6-5,CASSQGTGVNIQYF,TGTGCCAGCAGCCAAGGGACAGGGGTTAACATTCAGTACTTC
NA,few,TRBJ2-1,TRBV11-3,CASSSTRRGRLNEQFF,TGTGCCAGCAGTTCGACCCGGAGGGGGCGGCTGAATGAGCAGTTCTTC
TRBD1,NA,TRBJ2-6,TRBV6-5,CASSYEQGAAGANVLTF,TGTGCCAGCAGTTACGAACAGGGGGCTGCTGGGGCCAACGTCCTGACTTTC
TRBD2,few,TRBJ2-1,TRBV19,CASSIPRTSGRDNEQFF,TGTGCCAGTAGTATTCCCCGGACTAGCGGGAGGGACAATGAGCAGTTCTTC
TRBD2,many,TRBJ2-3,TRBV7-8,CASSFSRTSGSTDTQYF,TGTGCCAGCAGCTTCTCCAGGACTAGCGGGAGCACAGATACGCAGTATTTT
TRBD1,NA,TRBJ1-6,TRBV6-5,CASALVPRGLIDSPLHF,TGTGCCAGTGCCCTTGTTCCCAGGGGGCTTATCGATTCACCCCTCCACTTT
TRBD1,NA,TRBJ2-1,TRBV4-1,CASSQTLRRPTGGSYEQFF,TGCGCTAGCAGCCAAACCCTCCGGCGGCCGACAGGGGGATCCTATGAGCAGTTCTTC
NA,NA,TRBJ1-5,TRBV6-1,CASSERASNQPQHF,TGTGCCAGCAGTGAACGGGCGAGCAATCAGCCCCAGCATTTT
NA,NA,TRBJ1-1,TRBV7-9,CASSLYLGLSGTEAFF,TGTGCCAGCAGCTTATATCTGGGGCTGTCGGGGACTGAAGCTTTCTTT
NA,once,TRBJ2-1,TRBV9,CASSVVGTNYNEQFF,TGTGCCAGCAGCGTAGTTGGGACCAACTACAATGAGCAGTTCTTC
NA,NA,TRBJ2-3,TRBV24-1,CATSDSTAYYTDTQYF,TGTGCCACCAGTGACTCAACAGCGTACTACACAGATACGCAGTATTTT
NA,NA,TRBJ1-1,TRBV5-1,CASSLGWSGTEAFF,TGCGCCAGCAGCTTGGGTTGGTCGGGCACTGAAGCTTTCTTT
NA,NA,TRBJ1-5,TRBV19,CASSIPPGGNQPQHF,TGTGCCAGTAGTATCCCCCCTGGGGGCAATCAGCCCCAGCATTTT
TRBD1,NA,TRBJ1-2,TRBV7-9,CASSHRTGDSYGYTF,TGTGCCAGCAGCCACCGGACAGGAGACTCCTATGGCTACACCTTC
NA,NA,TRBJ2-7,TRBV10-3,CAISDDLLYEQYF,TGTGCCATCAGTGACGACCTCCTTTACGAGCAGTACTTC
NA,NA,TRBJ2-1,TRBV7-9,CASSLAVTRLYNEQFF,TGTGCCAGCAGCTTAGCGGTGACAAGACTTTACAATGAGCAGTTCTTC
TRBD2,few,TRBJ2-2,TRBV15,CATSRIAGQNTGELFF,TGTGCCACCAGCAGAATAGCGGGACAGAACACCGGGGAGCTGTTTTTT
NA,NA,TRBJ1-2,TRBV18,CASSPLAGANNYGYTF,TGTGCCAGCTCACCACTTGCGGGGGCTAATAACTATGGCTACACCTTC
NA,NA,TRBJ1-1,TRBV19,CASSQVGFSAFF,TGTGCCAGTAGTCAGGTGGGGTTCTCGGCTTTCTTT
NA,many,TRBJ2-3,TRBV7-6,CASSLGLVDLTDTQYF,TGTGCCAGCAGCTTAGGTCTAGTAGATTTGACAGATACGCAGTATTTT
TRBD1,NA,TRBJ2-7,TRBV19,CASEVAGGYEQYF,TGTGCCAGTGAAGTGGCAGGGGGCTACGAGCAGTACTTC
NA,NA,TRBJ2-7,TRBV12-3/TRBV12-4,CASSLPSLRLPGINEQYF,TGTGCCAGCAGTTTACCTTCCCTCAGATTGCCGGGTATTAACGAGCAGTACTTC
TRBD2,NA,TRBJ2-1,TRBV4-1,CASSQPTSGRRNEQFF,TGCGCCAGCAGCCAGCCGACTAGCGGGAGAAGGAATGAGCAGTTCTTC
NA,once,TRBJ2-3,TRBV18,CASTQQRTTDTQYF,TGTGCCAGCACGCAACAGAGGACCACAGATACGCAGTATTTT
NA,NA,TRBJ2-3,TRBV6-1,CASSAQWGPTDTQYF,TGTGCCAGCAGCGCCCAATGGGGGCCCACAGATACGCAGTATTTT
NA,few,TRBJ2-7,TRBV11-2,CASSLGRGDEQYF,TGTGCCAGCAGCTTGGGCAGGGGTGACGAGCAGTACTTC